The 30 T cell receptor beta chains below were found in one sample sequenced in a study of T cells in Graves' hyperthyroidism and ophthalmopathy. Researchers took RNA transcripts and amplified the TCR beta CDR3 regions from them. The HTBI primer set was used in a first-round RT-PCR of the TCR CDR3. One entry per CDR3 protein results from TCRdb running MiXCR on the multiplex PCR reads. The table includes 250,000 to 300,000 distinct CDR3 sequences, around 19% detected once. Source material: blood. Source of these receptors: a man aged 50 to 59 with Graves' ophthalmopathy.

A few counts support this clonotype. V is TRBV6-2 or TRBV6-3 and J is TRBJ2-1; 12 positions match TRBD2. Germline V gene sequence: CDR1 MNHEY, CDR2 SVGEGT. The CDR3 has 14 amino acids. V shed 6 bases, J shed 9 bases, and the junction held 6 bases outside the gene matches. The CDR3 DNA reads as TGTGCCAGCAGCTGGACTAGCGGGGTCCTTGAGCAGTTCTTC. Translation: CASSWTSGVLEQFF.

The chain uses TRBV6-2 or TRBV6-3 and TRBJ1-5; no firm D call. Germline CDR1 is MNHEY and CDR2 is SVGEGT. The CDR3 length is 13 residues. Between the trimmed V and J ends, which lost 5 bases and 3 bases, there was a span of 8 bases. CDR3 protein: CASSARDNQPQHF. CDR3 bases: TGTGCCAGCAGTGCGAGGGACAATCAGCCCCAGCATTTT.

This clonotype came up many times. The genes are TRBV5-1 and TRBJ2-2; perhaps TRBD2 as D (6 bases). The CDR3 runs to 18 residues. Deletions cut 9 bases from V and 0 bases from J, with 24 bases between. CDR1 and CDR2 (germline): SGHRS, YFSETQ. The CDR3 bases are TGCGCCACCTCTGAGCGTTCACTAGCAGCCGCGAACACCGGGGAGCTGTTTTTT. Its translation is CATSERSLAAANTGELFF.

This clonotype was detected many times. The chain links TRBV28 to TRBJ2-7; weak D call: TRBD1 (6 bases). CDR1 and CDR2 (germline): MDHEN, SYDVKM. V lost 5 bases, J lost 3 bases, and 17 bases lay in between. This CDR3 region has 15 residues. The CDR3 DNA is TGTGCCAGCAGTCACCGGACAAGGGGACACTACGAGCAGTACTTC. It specifies CASSHRTRGHYEQYF.

This clonotype appeared many times. The chain's CDR3 is CASSPAGVRNTIYF. The DNA of the CDR3 is TGTGCCAGCTCACCCGCAGGGGTTCGGAACACCATATATTTT. This sequence joins TRBV18 and TRBJ1-3; possibly TRBD1 for D (6 bases). The CDR3 covers 14 residues. V was trimmed by 3 bases and J by 7 bases, leaving 13 bases between them. The germline gives CDR1 KGHSH, CDR2 LQKENI.

The table lists this clonotype with many counts. The CDR3 DNA sequence: TGTGCCAGCAGAGGGACAGGGAATGTAAACTATGGCTACACCTTC. Translation: CASRGTGNVNYGYTF. The chain combines TRBV6-1 with TRBJ1-2, with TRBD1 matching 9 bases. This CDR3 spans 15 amino acids. Germline CDR1 is MNHNS and CDR2 is SASEGT. V trimming: 6 bases; J trimming: 2 bases; junction bases outside the gene matches: 7.

Ten or more counts support this clonotype. In nucleotides, the CDR3 is TGCGCCAGCAGCCAAGCGTCGTCGGGTAGCTACACCTTC. Its translation: CASSQASSGSYTF. The chain couples TRBV4-1 to TRBJ1-2; no definite D call. V shed 1 base and J shed 9 bases, with 12 bases lying between them. The CDR3 extends over 13 amino acids. Germline V gives CDR1 MGHRA, CDR2 YSYEKL.

This clonotype was seen only a few times. The junction and the germline gene differ at one end; a read error may be behind it. This sequence joins TRBV7-7 and TRBJ2-3; D gene uncertain. The CDR3 runs to 14 residues. Germline V gene sequence: CDR1 SSHAT, CDR2 FNYEAQ (reference sequence). The CDR3 loop reads CASSPQLYTDTQYF. For the CDR3, the DNA is TGTGCTAGCAGCCCTCAGCTATACACAGATACGCAGTATTTT.

In regard to this clonotype: A single base separates this from a much larger clone, so it may be a read error. The chain couples TRBV28 to TRBJ2-5; a weak D match, TRBD2 (5 bases). CDR3 length: 15 amino acids. Germline values: CDR1 MDHEN, CDR2 SYDVKM. The V gene lost 8 bases and the J gene lost 5 bases, with 21 bases spanning the gap. The CDR3 protein is CASDSPADRGETQYF. The DNA for the CDR3 is TGTGCCAGCGACTCACCTGCGGACCGAGGGGAGACCCAGTACTTC.

The table lists this clonotype with a few counts. The chain is built from TRBV5-1 and TRBJ2-7; 9 nucleotides align to TRBD1. V dropped 0 bases and J dropped 9; count of bases not matched to a gene: 4. The CDR3 runs 13 residues. Germline lookup yields CDR1 SGHRS and CDR2 YFSETQ. CDR3 residues: CASSLGDRVPQYF. For the CDR3, the DNA is TGCGCCAGCAGCTTGGGGGACAGGGTCCCGCAGTACTTC.

In this sample, this clonotype turned up many times. The rearrangement uses TRBV11-2 and TRBJ2-4, with TRBD2 matching over 8 bases. The CDR3 contains 14 residues. The germline V gene has CDR1 SGHAT and CDR2 FQNNGV. V shed 0 bases and J 7 bases; nucleotides not matched to a gene: 2. The CDR3 sequence is CASSLEAGVNIQYF. In DNA form, the CDR3 reads TGTGCCAGCAGCTTAGAAGCGGGAGTGAACATTCAGTACTTC.

This clonotype was counted many times. The gene calls are TRBV12-3 or TRBV12-4 and TRBJ2-7, with a weak D call TRBD2 (5 bases). The CDR3 is 13 residues long. V lost 0 bases, J lost 3 bases, and 6 bases lay in between. CDR3 nucleotide sequence: TGTGCCAGCAGTTTAGCGGGAGTCTACGAGCAGTACTTC. Translating it yields CASSLAGVYEQYF.

This chain joins TRBV13 and TRBJ1-2; 7 nucleotides match TRBD1. Losses at the gene ends were 10 bases for V and 8 bases for J; bases not matched to a gene: 13. Germline assignment: CDR1 PRHDT and CDR2 FYEKMQ (reference sequence). The CDR3 spans 13 residues. DNA of the CDR3: TGTGCCAACTCCCCAGAGGGGGCAGGAGGCTACACCTTC. This gives the protein CANSPEGAGGYTF.

The V gene is TRBV20-1, the J gene TRBJ1-6; D unresolved. Trimming shortened V by 2 bases and J by 1 base, and 12 bases separated the two germline ends. The CDR3 is 16 amino acids. Per the germline V gene, CDR1 is DFQATT and CDR2 is SNEGSKA (reference sequence). In nucleotides, the CDR3 is TGCAGTGCTAGATCTCCGGGAGGGTCCTATAATTCACCCCTCCACTTT. Translated, it gives CSARSPGGSYNSPLHF.

This clonotype was counted a few times. The J gene is TRBJ2-1, the V gene TRBV7-9; D is ambiguous. Trimming took 3 bases from V and 8 from J, leaving 11 bases between them. This CDR3 is built from 13 residues. Germline V CDR1 and CDR2: SEHNR, FQNEAQ (reference sequence). CDR3: CASSLQRTDEQFF. For the CDR3, the DNA is TGTGCCAGCAGCTTGCAAAGGACGGATGAGCAGTTCTTC.

This clonotype was observed at least ten times. CDR3 amino acids: CSVAGFSYNEQFF. The CDR3 DNA is TGCAGTGTAGCGGGGTTCTCCTACAATGAGCAGTTCTTC. The chain links TRBV20-1 to TRBJ2-1; 8 bases align to TRBD2. The CDR3 runs 13 residues. V lost 7 bases, J lost 0 bases, and 2 bases stayed unmatched. Germline lookup yields CDR1 DFQATT and CDR2 SNEGSKA (reference sequence).

The chain recombines TRBV3-1 with TRBJ2-7, with 8 bases fitting TRBD1. The germline gives CDR1 LGHDT, CDR2 YNNKEL (reference sequence). The CDR3 extends over 14 amino acids. Trimming took 4 bases from V and 6 from J; bases not matched to a gene: 8. The CDR3 sequence: CASSPNGRGREQYF. For the CDR3, the DNA is TGTGCCAGCAGCCCAAATGGCAGGGGGCGCGAGCAGTACTTC.

This clonotype has a handful of counts. The chain has TRBV28 and TRBJ2-1; 7 nucleotides align to TRBD1. The CDR3 runs 15 residues. Germline CDR1 reads MDHEN; CDR2 reads SYDVKM. J lost 4 bases, V lost 6 bases, and 9 bases had no gene match. In DNA, the CDR3 is TGTGCCAGCAGACTGACAGGGTCTTTGTACAATGAGCAGTTCTTC. Translation gives CASRLTGSLYNEQFF.

V and J are TRBV5-1 and TRBJ2-7, with D possibly matching TRBD2 (6 bases). The CDR3 is made up of 14 amino acids. Germline assignment: CDR1 SGHRS and CDR2 YFSETQ. Trimming cost V 0 bases and J 5 bases, with 12 bases left between them. The CDR3 protein is CASSLAGRDDEQYF. CDR3 DNA: TGCGCCAGCAGCTTGGCGGGGCGGGACGACGAGCAGTACTTC.

This clonotype was seen a handful of times. The chain recombines TRBV7-9 with TRBJ1-2; D is unclear. Looked up from germline, CDR1 is SEHNR and CDR2 is FQNEAQ (reference sequence). The CDR3 has 14 amino acids. V shed 1 base and J shed 4 bases, with 10 bases lying between them. The CDR3 spells CASSLDLLSYGYTF. The CDR3 DNA is TGTGCCAGCAGCTTAGACCTCCTCTCCTATGGCTACACCTTC.

This clonotype has a handful of counts. The gene calls are TRBV10-2 and TRBJ2-1, with TRBD1 matching over 8 bases. V dropped 3 bases and J dropped 2; count of bases not matched to a gene: 3. This CDR3 is 15 amino acids long. Germline V gene data show CDR1 as WSHSY and CDR2 as SAAADI. CDR3 protein: CASSEIRGPYNEQFF. The CDR3 coding sequence is TGCGCCAGCAGTGAAATCAGGGGGCCCTACAATGAGCAGTTCTTC.

This clonotype came up many times. The chain uses TRBV5-1 and TRBJ2-7, with TRBD1 as a possible D gene (5 bases). The CDR3 has 13 residues. Germline assignment: CDR1 SGHRS and CDR2 YFSETQ. V shed 3 bases and J shed 6 bases, with 13 bases lying between them. The CDR3 region is CASSSKGPTEQYF. The CDR3 coding sequence is TGCGCCAGCAGCTCTAAGGGGCCCACCGAGCAGTACTTC. Full variable domain (remainder filled in from reference TRBV5-1 and TRBJ2-7): KAGVTQTPRYLIKTRGQQVTLSCSPISGHRSVSWYQQTPGQGLQFLFEYFSETQRNKGNFPGRFSGRQFSNSRSEMNVSTLELGDSALYLCASSSKGPTEQYFGPGTRLTVT.

The V and J genes are TRBV5-1 and TRBJ1-3, with 8 bases lining up with TRBD1. The ends lost 5 bases at V and 2 bases at J; junction bases unmatched: 6. The CDR3 spans 15 residues. Germline CDR1 SGHRS, CDR2 YFSETQ. Here the CDR3 reads CASRQQGAAGNTIYF. The DNA for the CDR3 is TGCGCCAGCAGGCAGCAGGGGGCTGCTGGAAACACCATATATTTT.

The table lists this clonotype with many counts. The V gene is TRBV7-3, the J gene TRBJ2-1, with D perhaps TRBD1 or TRBD2 (5 bases each). The CDR3 runs to 15 residues. Trimming shortened V by 5 bases and J by 5 bases, and 16 bases separated the two germline ends. Germline V gene data show CDR1 as SGHTA and CDR2 as FQGTGA. The CDR3 loop is CASSPGIGTNNEQFF. In DNA, the CDR3 is TGTGCCAGCAGCCCGGGGATCGGGACGAACAATGAGCAGTTCTTC.

This clonotype was detected ten times or more. The chain links TRBV30 to TRBJ2-7; tentatively, D is TRBD2 (5 bases). The V gene's germline CDR1 is GTSNPN and CDR2 SVGIG (reference sequence). V lost 0 bases to trimming and J lost 8 bases, with 11 bases between them. This CDR3 has 12 amino acids. CDR3 residues: CAWSVQRGQQYF. The CDR3 bases are TGTGCCTGGAGTGTACAGAGAGGGCAGCAGTACTTC.

This clonotype was counted ten times or more. For the CDR3, the DNA is TGTGCCTGGGACAGGGCTAATCAGCCCCAGCATTTT. Translation: CAWDRANQPQHF. This chain links TRBV30 with TRBJ1-5, with TRBD1 matching 7 bases. Losses at the gene ends were 5 bases for V and 4 bases for J; bases not matched to a gene: 2. Germline loops: CDR1 GTSNPN, CDR2 SVGIG (reference sequence). The CDR3 is 12 amino acids.

This clonotype was recorded many times. The genes are TRBV11-2 and TRBJ2-1, with 7 bases fitting TRBD1. The CDR3 contains 17 residues. The V segment lost 5 bases and the J segment 2 bases; nucleotides outside the gene matches: 12. Germline V CDR1 and CDR2: SGHAT, FQNNGV. The CDR3 region has the DNA TGTGCCAGCAGCCCAAAAACGGGGCAGGGGGCCTACAATGAGCAGTTCTTC. Translation: CASSPKTGQGAYNEQFF.

Comments on this clonotype: This clone may be a read error of a much larger clone one base away. Here the CDR3 omits its conserved ending phenylalanine or tryptophan, so a read error is the likely source. The chain recombines TRBV14 with TRBJ2-2; the match to TRBD2 covers 8 bases. Germline V gene sequence: CDR1 SGHDN, CDR2 FVKESK. The CDR3 sequence is 14 residues long. J lost 0 bases, V lost 7 bases, and 1 base had no gene match. The CDR3 DNA reads TGTGCCAGCAAGCGGGGGACGAACACCGGGGAGCTGTTTCTT. Translating it yields CASKRGTNTGELFL.

In its sample, this clonotype was seen many times. The chain couples TRBV20-1 to TRBJ2-3; unclear D gene. The CDR3 sequence is 15 residues long. From germline, CDR1 is DFQATT and CDR2 SNEGSKA (reference sequence). Trimming removed 3 bases from V and 2 bases from J, with 15 bases in between. CDR3 bases: TGCAGTGCTAGCAGGTCAGGAAGGGACACAGATACGCAGTATTTT. It yields the protein CSASRSGRDTDTQYF.

The rearrangement joins TRBV6-1 to TRBJ1-1; no definite D call. The CDR3 is 13 amino acids. CDR1 is MNHNS and CDR2 is SASEGT in the germline V gene. Deletions cut 5 bases from V and 3 bases from J, with 10 bases between. Here the CDR3 DNA reads TGTGCCAGCAGTTGGAAGGGCGACACTGAAGCTTTCTTT. This encodes CASSWKGDTEAFF.